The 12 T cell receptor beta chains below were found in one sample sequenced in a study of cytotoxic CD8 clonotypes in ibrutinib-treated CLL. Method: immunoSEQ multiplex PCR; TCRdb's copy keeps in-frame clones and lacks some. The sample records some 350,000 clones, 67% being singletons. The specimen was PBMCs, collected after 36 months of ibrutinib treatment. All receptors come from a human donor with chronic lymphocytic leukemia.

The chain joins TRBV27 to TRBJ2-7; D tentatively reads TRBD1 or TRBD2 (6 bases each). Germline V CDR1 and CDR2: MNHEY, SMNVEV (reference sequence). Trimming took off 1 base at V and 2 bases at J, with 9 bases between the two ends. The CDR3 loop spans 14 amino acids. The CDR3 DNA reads TGTGCCAGCAGTTTATTGAGGGGGGCCTACGAGCAGTACTTC. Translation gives CASSLLRGAYEQYF.

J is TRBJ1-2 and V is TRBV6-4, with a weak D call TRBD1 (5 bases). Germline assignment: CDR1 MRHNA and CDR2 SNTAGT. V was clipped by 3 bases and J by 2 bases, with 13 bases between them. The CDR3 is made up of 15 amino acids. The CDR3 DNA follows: TGTGCCAGCAGTGAGGACGGGGCGACGAACTATGGCTACACCTTC. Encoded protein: CASSEDGATNYGYTF.

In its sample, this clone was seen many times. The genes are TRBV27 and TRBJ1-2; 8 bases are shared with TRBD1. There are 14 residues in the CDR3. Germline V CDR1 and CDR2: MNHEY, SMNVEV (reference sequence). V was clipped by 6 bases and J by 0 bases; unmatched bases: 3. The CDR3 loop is CASRTGASNYGYTF. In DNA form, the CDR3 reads TGTGCCAGCAGGACAGGGGCATCTAACTATGGCTACACCTTC.

CDR3 sequence reads: CATSRGSGTGHYEQYF. CDR3 DNA sequence: TGTGCCACCAGCAGAGGCTCCGGGACAGGCCACTACGAGCAGTACTTC. The chain uses TRBV15 and TRBJ2-7; 8 bases are shared with TRBD1. Per germline, CDR1 LNHNV and CDR2 YYDKDF (reference sequence). This CDR3 comprises 16 residues. J lost 3 bases, V lost 1 base, and 8 bases had no gene match.

CDR3 in amino acids: CASSIHSGGAADTQYF. The CDR3 DNA follows: TGTGCCAGTAGTATCCATAGCGGGGGGGCGGCAGATACGCAGTATTTT. V usage is TRBV19 and J usage is TRBJ2-3; 11 bases map to TRBD2. The V segment lost 3 bases and the J segment 4 bases; nucleotides outside the gene matches: 6. In germline, CDR1 is LNHDA, CDR2 SQIVND (reference sequence). The CDR3 covers 16 residues.

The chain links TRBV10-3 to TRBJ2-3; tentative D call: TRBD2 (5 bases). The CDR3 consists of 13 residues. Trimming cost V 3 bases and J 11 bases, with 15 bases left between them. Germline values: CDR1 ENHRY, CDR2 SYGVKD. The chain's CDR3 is CAISDSTTGKQYF. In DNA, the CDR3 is TGTGCCATCAGTGATTCGACGACGGGAAAGCAGTATTTT.

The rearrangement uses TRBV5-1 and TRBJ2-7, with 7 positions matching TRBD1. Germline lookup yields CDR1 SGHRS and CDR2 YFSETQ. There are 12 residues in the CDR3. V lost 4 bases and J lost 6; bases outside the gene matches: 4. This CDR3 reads CASSLDRFEQYF. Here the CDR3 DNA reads TGCGCCAGCAGCCTGGACAGGTTCGAGCAGTACTTC.

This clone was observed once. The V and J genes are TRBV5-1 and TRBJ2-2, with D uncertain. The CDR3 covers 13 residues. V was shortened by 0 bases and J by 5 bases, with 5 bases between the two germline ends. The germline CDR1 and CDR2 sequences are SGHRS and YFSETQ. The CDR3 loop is CASSLGHTGELFF. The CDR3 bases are TGCGCCAGCAGCTTGGGGCATACCGGGGAGCTGTTTTTT.

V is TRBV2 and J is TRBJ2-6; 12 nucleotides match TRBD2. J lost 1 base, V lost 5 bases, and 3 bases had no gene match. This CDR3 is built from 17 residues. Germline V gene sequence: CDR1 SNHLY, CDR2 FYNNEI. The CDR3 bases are TGTGCCAGCAGTAAAGGACTAGCGGGGTCTGGGGCCAACGTCCTGACTTTC. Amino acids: CASSKGLAGSGANVLTF.

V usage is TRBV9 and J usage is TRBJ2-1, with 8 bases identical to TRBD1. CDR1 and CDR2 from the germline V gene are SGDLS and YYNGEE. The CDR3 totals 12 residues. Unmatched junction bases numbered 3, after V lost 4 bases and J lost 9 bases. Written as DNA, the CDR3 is TGTGCCAGCAGCATCGACAGGGGTGAGCAGTTCTTC. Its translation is CASSIDRGEQFF. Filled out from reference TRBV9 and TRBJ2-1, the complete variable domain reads DSGVTQTPKHLITATGQRVTLRCSPRSGDLSVYWYQQSLDQGLQFLIQYYNGEERAKGNILERFSAQQFPDLHSELNLSSLELGDSALYFCASSIDRGEQFFGPGTRLTVL.

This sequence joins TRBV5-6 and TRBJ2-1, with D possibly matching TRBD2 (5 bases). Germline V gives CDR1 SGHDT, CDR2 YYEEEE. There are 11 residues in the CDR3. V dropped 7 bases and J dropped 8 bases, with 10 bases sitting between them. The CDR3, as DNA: TGTGCCAGCCACGGGGTGGATGAGCAGTTCTTC. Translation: CASHGVDEQFF. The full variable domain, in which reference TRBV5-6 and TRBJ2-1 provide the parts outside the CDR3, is DAGVTQSPTHLIKTRGQQVTLRCSPKSGHDTVSWYQQALGQGPQFIFQYYEEEERQRGNFPDRFSGHQFPNYSSELNVNALLLGDSALYLCASHGVDEQFFGPGTRLTVL.

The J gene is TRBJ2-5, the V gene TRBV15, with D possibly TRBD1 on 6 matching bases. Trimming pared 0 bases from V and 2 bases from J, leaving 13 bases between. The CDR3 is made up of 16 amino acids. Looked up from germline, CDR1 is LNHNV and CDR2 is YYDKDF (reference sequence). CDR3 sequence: CATSRDDFRGQETQYF. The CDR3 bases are TGTGCCACCAGCAGAGATGATTTCAGGGGACAAGAGACCCAGTACTTC.